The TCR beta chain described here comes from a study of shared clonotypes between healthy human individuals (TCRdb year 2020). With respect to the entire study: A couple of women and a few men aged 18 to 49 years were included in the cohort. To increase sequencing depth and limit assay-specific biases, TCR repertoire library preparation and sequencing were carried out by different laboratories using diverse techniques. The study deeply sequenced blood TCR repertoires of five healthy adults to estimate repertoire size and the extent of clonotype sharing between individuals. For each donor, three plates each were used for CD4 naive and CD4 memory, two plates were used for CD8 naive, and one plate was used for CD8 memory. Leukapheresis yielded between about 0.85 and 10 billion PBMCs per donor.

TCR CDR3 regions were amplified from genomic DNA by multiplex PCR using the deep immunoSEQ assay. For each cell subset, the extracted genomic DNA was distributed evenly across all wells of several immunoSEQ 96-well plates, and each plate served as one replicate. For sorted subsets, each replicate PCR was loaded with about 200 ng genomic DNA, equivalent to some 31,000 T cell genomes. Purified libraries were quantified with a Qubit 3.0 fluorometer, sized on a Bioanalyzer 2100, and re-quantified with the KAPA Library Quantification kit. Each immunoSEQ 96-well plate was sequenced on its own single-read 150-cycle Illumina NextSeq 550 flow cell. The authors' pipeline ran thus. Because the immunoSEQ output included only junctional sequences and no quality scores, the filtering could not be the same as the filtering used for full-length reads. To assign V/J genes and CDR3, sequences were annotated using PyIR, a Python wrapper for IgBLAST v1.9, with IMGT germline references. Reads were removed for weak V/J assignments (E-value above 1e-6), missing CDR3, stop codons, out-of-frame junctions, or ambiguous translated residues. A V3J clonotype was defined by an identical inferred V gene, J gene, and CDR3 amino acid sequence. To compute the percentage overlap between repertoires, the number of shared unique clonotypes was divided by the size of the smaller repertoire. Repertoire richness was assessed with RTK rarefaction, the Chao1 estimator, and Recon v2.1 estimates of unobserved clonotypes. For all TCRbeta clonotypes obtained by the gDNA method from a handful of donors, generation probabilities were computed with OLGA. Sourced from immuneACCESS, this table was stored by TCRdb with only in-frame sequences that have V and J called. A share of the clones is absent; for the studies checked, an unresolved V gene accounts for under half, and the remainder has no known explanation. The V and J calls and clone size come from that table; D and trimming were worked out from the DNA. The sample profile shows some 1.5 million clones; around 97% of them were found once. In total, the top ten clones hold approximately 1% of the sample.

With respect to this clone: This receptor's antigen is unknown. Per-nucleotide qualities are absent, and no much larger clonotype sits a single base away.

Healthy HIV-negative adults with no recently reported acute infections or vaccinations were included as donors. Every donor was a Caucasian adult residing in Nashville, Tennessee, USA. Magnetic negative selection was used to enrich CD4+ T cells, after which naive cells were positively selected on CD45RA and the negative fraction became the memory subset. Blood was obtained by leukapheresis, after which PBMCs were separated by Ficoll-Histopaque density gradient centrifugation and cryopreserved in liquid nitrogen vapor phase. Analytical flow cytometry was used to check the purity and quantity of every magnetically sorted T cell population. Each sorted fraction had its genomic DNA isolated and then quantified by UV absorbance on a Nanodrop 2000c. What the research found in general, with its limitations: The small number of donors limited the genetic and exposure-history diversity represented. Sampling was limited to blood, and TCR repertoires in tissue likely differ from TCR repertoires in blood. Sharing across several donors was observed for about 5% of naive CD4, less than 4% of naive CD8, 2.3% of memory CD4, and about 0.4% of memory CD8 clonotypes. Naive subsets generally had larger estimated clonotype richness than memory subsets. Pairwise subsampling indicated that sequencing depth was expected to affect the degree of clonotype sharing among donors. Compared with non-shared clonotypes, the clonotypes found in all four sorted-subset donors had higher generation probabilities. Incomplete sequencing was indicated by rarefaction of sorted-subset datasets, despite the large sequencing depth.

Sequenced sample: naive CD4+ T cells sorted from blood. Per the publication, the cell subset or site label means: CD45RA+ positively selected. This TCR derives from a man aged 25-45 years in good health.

The CDR3 corresponds to CASTTPQMNTEAFF. The DNA reads as follows: TGTGCCAGCACAACTCCACAGATGAACACTGAAGCTTTCTTT. This receptor chain uses TRBV28 and TRBJ1-1, with no confidently assigned D gene. Including cysteine and phenylalanine, the CDR3 has 14 amino acids. The kept DNA is CDR3 alone, 42 bases in frame from the first base. Trimming costs V 7 bases and J 0 bases, and their ends lie 12 bases apart. The germline V gene gives CDR1 as MDHEN and CDR2 as SYDVKM. Where the CDR3 stops, the reference TRBV28 and TRBJ1-1 genes take over; the full variable domain is DVKVTQSSRYLVKRTGEKVFLECVQDMDHENMFWYRQDPGLGLRLIYFSYDVKMKEKGDIPEGYSVSREKKERFSLILESASTNQTSMYLCASTTPQMNTEAFFGQGTRLTVV.